What follows describes a single TCR beta chain. This CDR3 is built from 15 residues. Germline V gene lookup returns CDR1 MGHRA and CDR2 YSYEKL. Deletions cut 4 bases from V and 6 bases from J, with 15 bases between. The data originate from a study of T cell responses to AZD1222 COVID-19 vaccine. Here immunoSEQ multiplex PCR was the method, and the copy in TCRdb shows in-frame clones only, minus some. The table lists roughly 100,000 clones, approximately 86% of them singletons, with about 5% in the top ten. Here the sequenced sample was peripheral blood, taken on day 0 of AZD1222 vaccination. The rearrangement joins TRBV4-1 to TRBJ1-4; the D gene is possibly TRBD1 (6 bases). The TCR comes from an adult in good health. The CDR3 reads CASSLEDRSYEKLFF. CDR3 nucleotides: TGCGCCAGCAGCCTAGAAGACAGGTCATATGAAAAACTGTTTTTT.